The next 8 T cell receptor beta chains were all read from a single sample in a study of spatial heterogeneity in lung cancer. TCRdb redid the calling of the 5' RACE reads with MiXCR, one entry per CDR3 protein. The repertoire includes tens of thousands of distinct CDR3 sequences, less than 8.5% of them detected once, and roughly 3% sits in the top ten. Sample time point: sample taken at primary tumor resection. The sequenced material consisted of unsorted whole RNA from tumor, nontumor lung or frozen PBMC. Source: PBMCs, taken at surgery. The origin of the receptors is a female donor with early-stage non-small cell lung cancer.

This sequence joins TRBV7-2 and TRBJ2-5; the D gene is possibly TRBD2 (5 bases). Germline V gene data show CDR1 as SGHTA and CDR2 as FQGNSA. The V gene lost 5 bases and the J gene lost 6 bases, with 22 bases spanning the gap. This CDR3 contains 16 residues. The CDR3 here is CASSPAWSGYDKTQYF. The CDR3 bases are TGTGCCAGCAGCCCCGCCTGGTCGGGATACGATAAGACCCAGTACTTC.

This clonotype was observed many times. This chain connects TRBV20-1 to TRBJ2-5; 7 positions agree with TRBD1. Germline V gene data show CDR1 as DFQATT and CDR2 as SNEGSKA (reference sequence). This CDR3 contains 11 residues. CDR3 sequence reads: CSAGQVETQYF. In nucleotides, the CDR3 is TGCAGCGCCGGACAGGTCGAGACCCAGTACTTC.

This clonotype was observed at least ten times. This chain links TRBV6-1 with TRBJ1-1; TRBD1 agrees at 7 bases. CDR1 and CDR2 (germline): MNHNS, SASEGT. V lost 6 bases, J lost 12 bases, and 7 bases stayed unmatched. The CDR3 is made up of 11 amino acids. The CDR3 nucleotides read TGTGCCAGCAGGTCAGGGACAGCCCCTTTCTTT. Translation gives CASRSGTAPFF.

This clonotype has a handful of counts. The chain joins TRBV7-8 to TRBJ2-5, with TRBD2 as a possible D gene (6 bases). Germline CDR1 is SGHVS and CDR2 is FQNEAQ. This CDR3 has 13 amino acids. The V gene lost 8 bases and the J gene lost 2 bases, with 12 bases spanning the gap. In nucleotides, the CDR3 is TGTGCCAGCGCTTGGGGGAGGCAAGAGACCCAGTACTTC. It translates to CASAWGRQETQYF.

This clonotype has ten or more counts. The CDR3 region has the DNA TGTGCCAGCAGCGGAGTCGCGGGGCGGTACAATGAGCAGTTCTTC. Translation gives CASSGVAGRYNEQFF. This rearrangement joins TRBV7-2 to TRBJ2-1; perhaps TRBD2 as D (6 bases). V lost 5 bases to trimming and J lost 4 bases, with 15 bases between them. Germline lookup yields CDR1 SGHTA and CDR2 FQGNSA. CDR3 length equals 15 residues.

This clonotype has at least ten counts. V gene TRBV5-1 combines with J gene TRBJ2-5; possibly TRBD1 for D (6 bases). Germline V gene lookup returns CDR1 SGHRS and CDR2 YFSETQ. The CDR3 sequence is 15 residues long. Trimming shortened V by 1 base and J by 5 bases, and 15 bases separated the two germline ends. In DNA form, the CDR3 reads TGCGCCAGCAGCTTGAGTAGGGGGAGCCGCGAGACCCAGTACTTC. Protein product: CASSLSRGSRETQYF.

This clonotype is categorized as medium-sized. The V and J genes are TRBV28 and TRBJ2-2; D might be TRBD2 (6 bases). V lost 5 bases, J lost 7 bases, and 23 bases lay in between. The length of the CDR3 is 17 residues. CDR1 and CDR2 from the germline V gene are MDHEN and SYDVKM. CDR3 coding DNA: TGTGCCAGCAGTCCCCTCGGGACTCAACATCTAGGCGGGGAGCTGTTTTTT. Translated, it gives CASSPLGTQHLGGELFF.

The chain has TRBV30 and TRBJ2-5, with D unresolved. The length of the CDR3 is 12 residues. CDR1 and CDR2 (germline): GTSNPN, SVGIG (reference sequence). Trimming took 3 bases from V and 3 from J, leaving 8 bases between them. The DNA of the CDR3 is TGTGCCTGGAGCCAGGTAGAAGAGACCCAGTACTTC. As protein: CAWSQVEETQYF.